Sequencing of this T cell receptor (beta chain) was carried out in a study of T cell clonality in common variable immunodeficiency (dated by TCRdb to between 2015 and 2017). Equivalent amounts of genomic DNA from CVID and control samples were used as sequencing input. For every sample, a 60 bp segment covering the rearranged TCRbeta CDR3 region was amplified and then sequenced. TCRbeta amplification used the immunoSEQ assay, a bias-corrected multiplex PCR with high-throughput sequencing. Under the source paper's analysis protocol: Each unique nucleotide sequence was treated as a clone and annotated with V, D and J genes, copy number and frequency. Sequences were labeled productive if in frame, and non-productive if out of frame or containing stop codons. As previously described, clonality was calculated on the basis of Shannon's entropy. The predicted amino acid sequences of productive clones were used to derive the mean CDR3 Kyte-Doolittle hydropathy. Scaled V gene usage was hierarchically clustered using Manhattan distance and complete linkage with the R hclust function. To assess clone sharing by CDR3 amino acid sequence, 12 repertoires per group were resampled over 100 rounds. The repertoires were searched for some 70 published EBV-specific TCRbeta sequences and 200 to 300 published CMV-specific TCRbeta sequences. A couple of CVID samples that yielded fewer than 10,000 sequences were excluded from the analysis, so around 38 CVID repertoires were retained. As stored in TCRdb, this immuneACCESS dataset retains in-frame rearrangements with V and J assigned. A fraction of the clones does not appear; measured against another copy, unresolved V genes explain less than half of the discrepancy, and the remainder lacks a known reason. Clone size and V and J calls were adopted from that table, with D and trimming inferred from the DNA. The table shows about 29,000 clones here, with no singletons. The ten top clones hold about 4.5% of the sample.

The germline V gene specifies KGHSH as CDR1 and LQKENI as CDR2. Unmatched junction bases come to 18, with V trimmed by 2 bases and J by 8 bases. Taken from cysteine to phenylalanine, the CDR3 has 19 residues. Sequencing covers 48 bases of the CDR3, shown here with the frame starting at base 1. Predominantly Caucasian heritage was noted among both the CVID patients and the healthy controls. Heparinized peripheral whole blood samples of 5 to 8 ml were collected from each donor. TCRbeta CDR3 repertoires were sequenced from genomic DNA of adults with common variable immune deficiency (CVID) and healthy adult controls. There were about 22 healthy adult volunteers in the control group (approximately 12 female and 10 or so male), ranging in age from 23 to 66 years, with a mean age of about 36. Diluted blood was subjected to density centrifugation over Hypaque 1077 or Ficoll-Paque for isolation of peripheral blood mononuclear cells. Genomic DNA was obtained from unsorted mononuclear cells using either Qiagen column purification or a centrifugation-based method.

This clone was seen many times. The antigen it recognizes is unknown. The CDR3 is cut off 3 residues early in the read; its end comes from the germline J gene. Summary of the overall study and its limitations: CVID subjects shared fewer TCRbeta clones with each other than healthy controls did (p < 0.0001). The authors noted that sequencing repertoires of T cell subpopulations would be needed to clarify what caused the increased clonality in CVID. Fewer deletions and N-nucleotide insertions were reportedly observed in CVID TCRbeta sequences, and highly modified clones with 13 or more V deletions were reportedly absent from CVID TCRbeta sequences. Differences among patients in the CVID cohort limited the correlations between repertoire features and clinical complications. Despite equal DNA input, controls averaged approximately 84,000 unique sequences per sample versus about 32,000 in CVID samples. Increased TCRbeta clonality was found in CVID subjects compared with healthy controls (t-test p = 0.018), with the increase being most characteristic of about a third of subjects.

The sequencing input was peripheral blood mononuclear cells. The clonotype comes from a person aged 18 to 75 in good health. The chain is made from TRBV18 and TRBJ2-1, with 10 bases aligning to TRBD2. The CDR3 here reads CASSPGLAGEYVGLYEQFF. Partial CDR3 DNA: TGTGCCAGCTCACCAGGGCTAGCGGGAGAATACGTGGGTCTCTATGAG.